This T cell receptor (beta chain) was obtained from a study of control samples from healthy donors and cancer patients. The data were produced by immunoSEQ multiplex PCR, yet TCRdb's version contains in-frame clones alone and is incomplete. This sample has tens of thousands of clones, with roughly 86% found just once. Trimming cost V 4 bases and J 3 bases, with 9 bases left between them. The CDR3 has 13 amino acids. Germline CDR1 SGDLS, CDR2 YYNGEE. Material: blood. This chain uses TRBV9 with TRBJ2-3; perhaps TRBD1 as D (5 bases). This clonotype was sampled from a man aged 45-65 years in good health. Written as DNA, the CDR3 is TGTGCCAGCAGCATTGGGGCTACAGATACGCAGTATTTT. Protein: CASSIGATDTQYF.